The T cell receptor beta chain described here comes from a study of T-cell memory formation after mild COVID-19. Study-level results: Several responding clones turned up in pre-infection memory, indicating that cross-reactive memory may have taken part.

This clonotype appeared a few times. Its antigen remains unknown. TCRdb passed the 5' RACE reads through MiXCR, listing each CDR3 protein once. The repertoire holds around 510,000 distinct CDR3 sequences, with roughly a fifth as singletons. Trimming left V 8 bases short and J 6 bases short, with 16 bases between. Germline lookup yields CDR1 LGHDT and CDR2 YNNKEL (reference sequence). The CDR3 loop spans 14 amino acids. The chain is built from TRBV3-1 and TRBJ2-2; tentatively, D is TRBD1 (5 bases). Sequencing used PBMCs or a T cell subset sorted from them (not recorded which). The TCR comes from an adult woman who had mild COVID-19 (a few samples of this study predate the infection). Cell type and time point are not known. CDR3 DNA: TGTGCCAGCCGCCTCCTAAACAGGCCCGGGGAGCTGTTTTTT. This translates into CASRLLNRPGELFF.